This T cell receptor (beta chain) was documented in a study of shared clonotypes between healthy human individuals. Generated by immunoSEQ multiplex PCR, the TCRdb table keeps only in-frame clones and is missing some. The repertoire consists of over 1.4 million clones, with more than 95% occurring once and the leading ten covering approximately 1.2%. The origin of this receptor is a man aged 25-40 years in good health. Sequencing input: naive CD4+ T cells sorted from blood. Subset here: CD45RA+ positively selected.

CDR3 nucleotide sequence: TGCAGCGTTGGGCCCGGACTAGCTCACAATGAGCAGTTCTTC. Encoded protein: CSVGPGLAHNEQFF. The V call is TRBV29-1, the J call TRBJ2-1, with 8 nucleotides matching TRBD2. The germline V gene has CDR1 SQVTM and CDR2 ANQGSEA. The CDR3 totals 14 residues. V lost 4 bases and J lost 5; bases outside the gene matches: 7.